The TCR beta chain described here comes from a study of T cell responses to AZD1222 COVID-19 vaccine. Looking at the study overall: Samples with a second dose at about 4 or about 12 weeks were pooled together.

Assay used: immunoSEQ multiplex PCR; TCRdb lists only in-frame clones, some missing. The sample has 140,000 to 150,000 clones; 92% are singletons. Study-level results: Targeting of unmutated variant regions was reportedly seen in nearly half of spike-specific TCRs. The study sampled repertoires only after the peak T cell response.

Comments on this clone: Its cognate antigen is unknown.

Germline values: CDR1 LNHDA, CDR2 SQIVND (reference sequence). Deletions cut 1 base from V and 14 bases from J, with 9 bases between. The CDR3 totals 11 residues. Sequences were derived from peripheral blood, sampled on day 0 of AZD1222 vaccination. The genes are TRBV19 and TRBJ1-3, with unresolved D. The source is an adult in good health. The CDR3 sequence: CASSIGTRLYF. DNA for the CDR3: TGTGCCAGTAGTATAGGAACCCGCTTATATTTT.